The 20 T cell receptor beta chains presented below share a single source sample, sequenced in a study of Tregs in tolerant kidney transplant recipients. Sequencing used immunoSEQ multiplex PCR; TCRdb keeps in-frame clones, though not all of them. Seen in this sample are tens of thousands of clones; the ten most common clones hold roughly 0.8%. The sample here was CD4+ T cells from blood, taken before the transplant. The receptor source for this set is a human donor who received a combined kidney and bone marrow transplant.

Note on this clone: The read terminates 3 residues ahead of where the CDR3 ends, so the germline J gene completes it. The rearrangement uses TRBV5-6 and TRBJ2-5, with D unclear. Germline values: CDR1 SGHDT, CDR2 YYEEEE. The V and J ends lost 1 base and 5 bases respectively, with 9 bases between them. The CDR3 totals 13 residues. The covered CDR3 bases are TGTGCCAGCAGCTTGTTTAGCCTGGAGACC. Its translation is CASSLFSLET. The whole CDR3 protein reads CASSLFSLETQYF.

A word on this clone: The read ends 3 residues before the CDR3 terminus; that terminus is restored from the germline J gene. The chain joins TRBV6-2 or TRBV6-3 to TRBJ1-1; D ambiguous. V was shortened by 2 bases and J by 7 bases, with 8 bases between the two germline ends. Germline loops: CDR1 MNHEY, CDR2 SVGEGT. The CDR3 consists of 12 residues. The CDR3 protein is CASSYGPREAFF. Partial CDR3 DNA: TGTGCCAGCAGTTACGGGCCCCGTGAA.

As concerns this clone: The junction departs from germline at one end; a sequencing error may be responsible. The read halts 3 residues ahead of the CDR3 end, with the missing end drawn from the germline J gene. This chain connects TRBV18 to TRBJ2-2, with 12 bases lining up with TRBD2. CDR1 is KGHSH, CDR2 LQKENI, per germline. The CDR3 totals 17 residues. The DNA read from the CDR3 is TGTGCCAGCTCCCCACGGGGACTAGCGGGCGACACCGGGGAG. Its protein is CASSPRGLAGDTGE. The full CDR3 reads CASSPRGLAGDTGELFF.

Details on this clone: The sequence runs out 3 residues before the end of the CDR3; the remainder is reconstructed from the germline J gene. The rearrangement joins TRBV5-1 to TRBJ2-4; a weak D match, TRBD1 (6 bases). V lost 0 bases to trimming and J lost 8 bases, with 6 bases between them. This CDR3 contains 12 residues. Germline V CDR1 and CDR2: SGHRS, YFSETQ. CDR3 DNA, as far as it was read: TGCGCCAGCAGCTTGGACAGGGACATT. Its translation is CASSLDRDI. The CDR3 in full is CASSLDRDIQYF.

Here the CDR3 reads CASSPPGSYNEQFF. The sequenced CDR3 bases are TGTGCCAGCAGCCCCCCCGGCTCCTACAATGAG. The rearrangement joins TRBV7-9 to TRBJ2-1; D call uncertain. The CDR3 goes on 3 residues after the read ends, and that part is filled in from the germline J gene. This CDR3 is 14 amino acids long. Trimming shortened V by 5 bases and J by 0 bases, and 8 bases separated the two germline ends. Germline V gene lookup returns CDR1 SEHNR and CDR2 FQNEAQ (reference sequence). Full variable domain (remainder filled in from reference TRBV7-9 and TRBJ2-1): DTGVSQNPRHKITKRGQNVTFRCDPISEHNRLYWYRQTLGQGPEFLTYFQNEAQLEKSRLLSDRFSAERPKGSFSTLEIQRTEQGDSAMYLCASSPPGSYNEQFFGPGTRLTVL.

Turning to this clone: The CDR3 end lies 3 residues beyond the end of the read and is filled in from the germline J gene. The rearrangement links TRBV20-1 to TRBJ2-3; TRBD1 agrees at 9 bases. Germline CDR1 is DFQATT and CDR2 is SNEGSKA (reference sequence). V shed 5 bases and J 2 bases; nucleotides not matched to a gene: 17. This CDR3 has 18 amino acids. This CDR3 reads CSAQALFPGQGYTDTQYF. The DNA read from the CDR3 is TGCAGTGCTCAAGCGCTATTTCCGGGACAGGGTTACACAGATACG.

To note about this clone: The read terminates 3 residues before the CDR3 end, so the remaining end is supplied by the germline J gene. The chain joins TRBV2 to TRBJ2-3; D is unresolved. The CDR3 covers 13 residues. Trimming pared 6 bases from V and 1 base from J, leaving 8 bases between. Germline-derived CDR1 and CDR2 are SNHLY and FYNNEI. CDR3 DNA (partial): TGTGCCAGCAGGGAATCAGGCACAGATACG. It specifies CASRESGTDT. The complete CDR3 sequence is CASRESGTDTQYF.

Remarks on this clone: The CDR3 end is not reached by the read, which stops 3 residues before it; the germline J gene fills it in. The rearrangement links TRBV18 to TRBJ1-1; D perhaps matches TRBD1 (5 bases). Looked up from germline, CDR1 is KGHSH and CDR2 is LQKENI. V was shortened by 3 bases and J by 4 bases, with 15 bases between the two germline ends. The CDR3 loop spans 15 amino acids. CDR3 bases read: TGTGCCAGCTCACCTCGGACGGGGGAGGGCACTGAA. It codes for CASSPRTGEGTE. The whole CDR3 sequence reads CASSPRTGEGTEAFF.

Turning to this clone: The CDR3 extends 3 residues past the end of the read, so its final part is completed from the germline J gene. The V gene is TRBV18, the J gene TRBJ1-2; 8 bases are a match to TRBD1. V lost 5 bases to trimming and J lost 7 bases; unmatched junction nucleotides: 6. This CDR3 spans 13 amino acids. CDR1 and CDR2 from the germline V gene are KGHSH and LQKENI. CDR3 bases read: TGTGCCAGCTCAGTCAGGGGGCAAGTTGGC. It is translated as CASSVRGQVG. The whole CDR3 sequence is CASSVRGQVGYTF.

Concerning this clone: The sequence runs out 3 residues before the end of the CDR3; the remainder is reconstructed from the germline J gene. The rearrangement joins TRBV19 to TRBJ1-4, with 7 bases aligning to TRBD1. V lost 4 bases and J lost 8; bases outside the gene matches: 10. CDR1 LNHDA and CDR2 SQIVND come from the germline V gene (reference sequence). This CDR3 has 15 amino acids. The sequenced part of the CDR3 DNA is TGTGCCAGTAGTAGGGAGGGGGCGACGGAGGAAAAA. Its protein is CASSREGATEEK. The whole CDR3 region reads CASSREGATEEKLFF.

CDR3 loop: CAISGNGPYEQYF. The sequenced part of the CDR3 DNA is TGTGCCATCAGTGGTAACGGTCCCTACGAG. The V and J genes are TRBV10-3 and TRBJ2-7; D uncertain. The sequenced fragment ends 3 residues before the CDR3 boundary, so the rest is inferred from the germline J gene. The CDR3 runs to 13 residues. The germline CDR1 and CDR2 sequences are ENHRY and SYGVKD. V shed 4 bases and J shed 2 bases, with 9 bases lying between them.

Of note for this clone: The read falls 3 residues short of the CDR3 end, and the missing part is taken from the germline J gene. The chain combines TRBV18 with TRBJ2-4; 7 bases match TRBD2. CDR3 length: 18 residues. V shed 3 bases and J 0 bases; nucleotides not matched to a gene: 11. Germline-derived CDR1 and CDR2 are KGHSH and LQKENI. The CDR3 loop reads CASSPLALAGVAKNIQYF. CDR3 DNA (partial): TGTGCCAGCTCACCCCTTGCTTTGGCGGGGGTAGCCAAAAACATT.

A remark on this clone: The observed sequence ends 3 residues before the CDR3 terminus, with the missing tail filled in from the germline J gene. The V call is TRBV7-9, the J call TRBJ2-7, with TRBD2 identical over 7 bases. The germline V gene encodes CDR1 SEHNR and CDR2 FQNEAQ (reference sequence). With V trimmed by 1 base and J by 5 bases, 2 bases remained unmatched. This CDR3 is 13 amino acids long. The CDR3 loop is CASSLGGSHEQYF. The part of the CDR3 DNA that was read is TGTGCCAGCAGCTTAGGCGGGAGCCACGAG.

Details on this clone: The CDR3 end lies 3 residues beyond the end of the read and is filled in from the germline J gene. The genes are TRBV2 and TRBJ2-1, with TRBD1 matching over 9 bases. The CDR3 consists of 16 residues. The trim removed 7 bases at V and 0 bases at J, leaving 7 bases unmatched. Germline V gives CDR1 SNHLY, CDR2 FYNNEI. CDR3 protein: CASKDRGVSSYNEQFF. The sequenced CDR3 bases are TGTGCCAGCAAGGACAGGGGAGTGAGCTCCTACAATGAG.

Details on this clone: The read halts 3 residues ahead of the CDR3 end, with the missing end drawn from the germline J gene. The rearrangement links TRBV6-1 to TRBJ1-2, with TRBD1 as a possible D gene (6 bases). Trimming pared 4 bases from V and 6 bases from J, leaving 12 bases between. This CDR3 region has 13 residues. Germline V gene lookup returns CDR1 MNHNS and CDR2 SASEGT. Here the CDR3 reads CASSVTGYDGYTF. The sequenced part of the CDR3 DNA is TGTGCCAGCAGTGTTACAGGGTACGATGGC.

CDR3 region: CASRYAPQGAYTEAFF. The CDR3 bases that were read are TGTGCCAGTAGATACGCCCCACAGGGCGCTTACACTGAA. The genes are TRBV19 and TRBJ1-1; weak D call: TRBD1 (6 bases). The read ends 3 residues shy of where the CDR3 ends; the end is completed using the germline J gene. V was cut by 6 bases and J by 3 bases, with 20 bases left in between. The length of the CDR3 is 16 residues. The germline gives CDR1 LNHDA, CDR2 SQIVND (reference sequence).

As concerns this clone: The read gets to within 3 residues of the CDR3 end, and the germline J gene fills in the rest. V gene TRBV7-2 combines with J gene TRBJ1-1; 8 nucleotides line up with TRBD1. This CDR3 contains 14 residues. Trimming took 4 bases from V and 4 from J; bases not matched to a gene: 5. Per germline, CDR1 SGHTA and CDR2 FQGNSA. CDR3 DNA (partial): TGTGCCAGCAGCTACAGGGGGGGGTCCACTGAA. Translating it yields CASSYRGGSTE. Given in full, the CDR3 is CASSYRGGSTEAFF.

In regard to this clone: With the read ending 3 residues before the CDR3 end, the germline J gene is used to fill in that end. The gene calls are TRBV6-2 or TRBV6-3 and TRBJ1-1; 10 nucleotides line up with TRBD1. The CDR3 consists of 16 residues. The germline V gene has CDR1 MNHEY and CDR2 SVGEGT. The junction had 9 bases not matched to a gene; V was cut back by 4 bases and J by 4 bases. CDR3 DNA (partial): TGTGCCAGCAGTTCTCCCGTTTGGACAGGGGGCACTGAA. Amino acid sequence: CASSSPVWTGGTE. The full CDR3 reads CASSSPVWTGGTEAFF.

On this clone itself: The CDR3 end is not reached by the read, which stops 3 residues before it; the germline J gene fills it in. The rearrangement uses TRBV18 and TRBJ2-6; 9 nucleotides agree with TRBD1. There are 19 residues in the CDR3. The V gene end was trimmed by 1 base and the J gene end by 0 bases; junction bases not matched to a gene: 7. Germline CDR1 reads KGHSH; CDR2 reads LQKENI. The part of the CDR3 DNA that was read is TGTGCCAGCTCACCACTGACGGGACAGGGTCTCTCTGGGGCCAACGTC. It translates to CASSPLTGQGLSGANV. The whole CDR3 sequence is CASSPLTGQGLSGANVLTF.

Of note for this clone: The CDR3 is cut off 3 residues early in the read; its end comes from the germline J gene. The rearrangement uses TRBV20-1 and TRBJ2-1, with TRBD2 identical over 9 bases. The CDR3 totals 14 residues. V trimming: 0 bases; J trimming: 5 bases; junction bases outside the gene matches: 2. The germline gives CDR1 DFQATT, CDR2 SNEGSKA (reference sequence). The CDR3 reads CSARDQRGDNEQFF. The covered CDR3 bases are TGCAGTGCTAGAGATCAGCGGGGGGACAATGAG.